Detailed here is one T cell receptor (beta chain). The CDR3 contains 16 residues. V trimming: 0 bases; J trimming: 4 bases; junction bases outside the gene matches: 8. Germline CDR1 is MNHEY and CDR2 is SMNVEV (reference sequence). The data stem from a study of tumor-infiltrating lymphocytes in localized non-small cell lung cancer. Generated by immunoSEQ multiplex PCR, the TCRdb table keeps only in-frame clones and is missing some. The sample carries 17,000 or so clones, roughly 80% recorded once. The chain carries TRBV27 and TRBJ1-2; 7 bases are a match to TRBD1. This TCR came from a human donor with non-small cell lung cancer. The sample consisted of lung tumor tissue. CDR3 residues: CASSLSPSTGRYGYTF. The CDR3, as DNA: TGTGCCAGCAGTTTATCCCCCTCGACAGGGCGCTATGGCTACACCTTC.